This T cell receptor beta chain was captured by sequencing in a study of blood T cell repertoires in COVID-19. Across the study: The United States, Italy and Spain supplied acute and convalescent COVID-19 samples. From T cells, B-cell-depleted T cells, or PBMCs came the material, which was cDNA or gDNA.

In this sample, this clone turned up a few times. Under the authors' procedure: Estimation of nucleated cell counts relied on the amplification of reference gene primers. The assay was immunoSEQ multiplex PCR, and TCRdb's table has in-frame clones only and misses some. V and J calls and clone size follow that table, whereas D and trimming were derived from the DNA. Of about 220,000 clones in the sample, approximately 86% were seen once. This TCR derives from an elderly woman with acute or convalescent COVID-19. The sample taken for sequencing was peripheral blood.

In DNA form, the CDR3 reads TGTGCCAGCAGCTTAGATTTGGGGGGAGTTTTATATAATTCACCCCTCCACTTT. It translates to CASSLDLGGVLYNSPLHF. The V call is TRBV7-2, the J call TRBJ1-6; possible D gene TRBD1, 5 bases. Germline assignment: CDR1 SGHTA and CDR2 FQGNSA. Trimming removed 1 base from V and 4 bases from J, with 17 bases in between. This CDR3 is 18 amino acids long. The full variable domain, with the rest looked up from reference TRBV7-2 and TRBJ1-6, is GAGVSQSPSNKVTEKGKDVELRCDPISGHTALYWYRQSLGQGLEFLIYFQGNSAPDKSGLPSDRFSAERTGGSVSTLTIQRTQQEDSAVYLCASSLDLGGVLYNSPLHFGNGTRLTVT.